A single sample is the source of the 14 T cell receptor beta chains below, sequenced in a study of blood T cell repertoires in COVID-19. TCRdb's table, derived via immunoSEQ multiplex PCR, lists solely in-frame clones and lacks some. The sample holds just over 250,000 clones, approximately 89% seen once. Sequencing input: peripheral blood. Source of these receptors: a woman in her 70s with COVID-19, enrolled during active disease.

The CDR3 DNA is TGTGCCAGTAGTTCCAGGCCTGGAAACACCATATATTTT. As protein: CASSSRPGNTIYF. The chain carries TRBV19 and TRBJ1-3; D not resolved. Trimming cost V 5 bases and J 2 bases, with 7 bases left between them. CDR1 LNHDA and CDR2 SQIVND come from the germline V gene (reference sequence). The CDR3 totals 13 residues.

CDR3 sequence reads: CASSLGTHSSYEQYF. The CDR3 DNA reads as TGTGCCAGCAGCTTAGGGACTCATAGCTCCTACGAGCAGTACTTC. V gene TRBV7-2 combines with J gene TRBJ2-7, with D perhaps matching TRBD2 (5 bases). CDR3 length: 15 amino acids. The V gene lost 1 base and the J gene lost 0 bases, with 10 bases spanning the gap. Germline values: CDR1 SGHTA, CDR2 FQGNSA.

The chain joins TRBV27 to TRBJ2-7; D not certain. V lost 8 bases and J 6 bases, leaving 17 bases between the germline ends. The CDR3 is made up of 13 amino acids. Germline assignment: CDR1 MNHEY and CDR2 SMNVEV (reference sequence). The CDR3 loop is CASQGGERLEQYF. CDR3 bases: TGTGCCAGCCAAGGCGGCGAAAGGCTCGAGCAGTACTTC.

The CDR3 protein is CASSQGVWELFF. The CDR3 DNA reads TGTGCCAGCAGCCAAGGGGTTTGGGAACTGTTTTTT. V and J are TRBV7-9 and TRBJ1-4; tentative D call: TRBD1 (5 bases). Germline V CDR1 and CDR2: SEHNR, FQNEAQ (reference sequence). V dropped 5 bases and J dropped 12 bases, with 13 bases sitting between them. CDR3 size: 12 residues.

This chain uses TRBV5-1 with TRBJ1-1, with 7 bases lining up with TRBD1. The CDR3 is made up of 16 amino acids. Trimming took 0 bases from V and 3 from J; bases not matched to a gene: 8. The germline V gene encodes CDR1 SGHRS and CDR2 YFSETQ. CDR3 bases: TGCGCCAGCAGCTTGGATACAGGGGTGAGGGACACTGAAGCTTTCTTT. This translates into CASSLDTGVRDTEAFF.

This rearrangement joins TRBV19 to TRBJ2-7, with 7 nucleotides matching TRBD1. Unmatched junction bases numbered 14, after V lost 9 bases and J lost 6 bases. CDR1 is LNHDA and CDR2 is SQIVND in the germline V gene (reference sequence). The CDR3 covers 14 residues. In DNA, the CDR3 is TGTGCCAGCCAACTTCGGGACAGAATCGGCGAGCAGTACTTC. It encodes CASQLRDRIGEQYF.

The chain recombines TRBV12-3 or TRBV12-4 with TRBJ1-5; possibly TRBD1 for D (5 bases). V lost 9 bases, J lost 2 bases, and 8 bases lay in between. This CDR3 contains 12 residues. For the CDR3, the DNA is TGTGCCAGTGGAGGGGGCAATCAGCCCCAGCATTTT. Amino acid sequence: CASGGGNQPQHF.

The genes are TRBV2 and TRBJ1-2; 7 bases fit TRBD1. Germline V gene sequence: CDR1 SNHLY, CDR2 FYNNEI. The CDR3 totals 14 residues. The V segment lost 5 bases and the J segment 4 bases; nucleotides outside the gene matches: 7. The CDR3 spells CASSYYRDSYGYTF. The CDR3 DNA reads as TGTGCCAGCAGTTACTACCGGGACAGCTATGGCTACACCTTC.

The CDR3 is CASGTGSSNQPQHF. The CDR3 DNA follows: TGTGCCAGCGGGACAGGATCAAGCAATCAGCCCCAGCATTTT. The chain joins TRBV28 to TRBJ1-5; 8 bases align to TRBD1. J was trimmed by 1 base and V by 8 bases; bases with no gene match: 4. The V gene's germline CDR1 is MDHEN and CDR2 SYDVKM. The CDR3 totals 14 residues. Full variable domain (remainder filled in from reference TRBV28 and TRBJ1-5): DVKVTQSSRYLVKRTGEKVFLECVQDMDHENMFWYRQDPGLGLRLIYFSYDVKMKEKGDIPEGYSVSREKKERFSLILESASTNQTSMYLCASGTGSSNQPQHFGDGTRLSIL.

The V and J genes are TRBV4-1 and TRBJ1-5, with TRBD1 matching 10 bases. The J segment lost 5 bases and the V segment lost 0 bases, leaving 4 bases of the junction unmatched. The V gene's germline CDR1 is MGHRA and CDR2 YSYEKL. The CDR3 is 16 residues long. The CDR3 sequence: CASSQETGGAYQPQHF. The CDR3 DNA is TGCGCCAGCAGCCAAGAGACAGGGGGCGCTTATCAGCCCCAGCATTTT.

The CDR3 protein is CASSQGDRGGEQYF. For the CDR3, the DNA is TGCGCCAGCAGCCAGGGGGACAGGGGAGGCGAGCAGTACTTC. This chain links TRBV5-1 with TRBJ2-7, with 10 bases lining up with TRBD1. Germline CDR1 SGHRS, CDR2 YFSETQ. The CDR3 is made up of 14 amino acids. J lost 6 bases, V lost 4 bases, and 7 bases had no gene match.

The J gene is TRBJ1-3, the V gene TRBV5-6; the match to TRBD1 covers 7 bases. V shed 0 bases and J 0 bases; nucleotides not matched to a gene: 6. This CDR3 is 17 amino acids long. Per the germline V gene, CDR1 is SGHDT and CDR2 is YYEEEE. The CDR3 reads CASSLGQGSYSGNTIYF. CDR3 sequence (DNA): TGTGCCAGCAGCTTGGGACAGGGTAGCTACTCTGGAAACACCATATATTTT.

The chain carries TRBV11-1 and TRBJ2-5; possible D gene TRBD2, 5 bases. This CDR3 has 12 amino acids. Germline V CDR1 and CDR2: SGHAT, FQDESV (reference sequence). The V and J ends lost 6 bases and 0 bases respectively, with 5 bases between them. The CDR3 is CASRRDQETQYF. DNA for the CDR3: TGTGCCAGCAGGAGGGACCAAGAGACCCAGTACTTC.

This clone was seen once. The CDR3 sequence: CASSSRFTRESITDTQYF. DNA for the CDR3: TGTGCCAGCAGCTCAAGATTCACGAGGGAGAGTATCACAGATACGCAGTATTTT. The rearrangement joins TRBV7-9 to TRBJ2-3, with D possibly TRBD2 on 5 matching bases. Germline V gene sequence: CDR1 SEHNR, CDR2 FQNEAQ (reference sequence). The V and J ends lost 4 bases and 2 bases respectively, with 22 bases between them. This CDR3 contains 18 residues. Full variable domain (remainder filled in from reference TRBV7-9 and TRBJ2-3): DTGVSQNPRHKITKRGQNVTFRCDPISEHNRLYWYRQTLGQGPEFLTYFQNEAQLEKSRLLSDRFSAERPKGSFSTLEIQRTEQGDSAMYLCASSSRFTRESITDTQYFGPGTRLTVL.